This T cell receptor (beta chain) derives from a study of T cell responses to AZD1222 COVID-19 vaccine (dated by TCRdb to about 2021). For context, the study as a whole: Because spike-specific TCR depth and breadth did not differ between the two schedules, AZD1222 recipients who got a second dose at roughly 4 weeks were pooled with those who got a second dose at roughly 12 weeks. Trial participants were enrolled by age into subgroups of 18-55, 56-69 and 70-plus years, and around 150, 29 and 61 TCR-sequenced participants, respectively, were included in these subgroups. TCR sequencing was performed for 230 to 250 trial participants, of whom some 200 were given two doses of AZD1222 and around 25 were given two doses of MenACWY control vaccine.

Study-wide findings and limitations: After two AZD1222 doses, spike-specific TCR breadth and depth were significantly higher than at day 0 and than in MenACWY recipients. Reportedly, almost half of the unique spike-specific TCRs recognized epitopes lying outside the regions that are mutated in the B.1.351 and B.1.1.7 variants. The whole spike protein was spanned by vaccine-associated CD4 TCRs, and dominant responses were seen in regions 160-218 and 743-854. Because no day 14 peak-response samples were available, the repertoires could be characterized only after the peak T cell response. Conclusions about previously exposed vaccinees are limited, since just five or six AZD1222 recipients were seropositive for SARS-CoV-2 at baseline. Participants were mostly white British, with more females than males. The authors suggested clonal diversity may have been underestimated. The 56-69-year group was small, and its depth increase did not reach significance, likely because of low power.

What the time point label conveys for this sample: baseline before first vaccination. The vaccinee samples were drawn from two UK trials, COV001 and COV002, one of which was a single-blind randomized controlled phase 2/3 trial testing AZD1222 (ChAdOx1 nCoV-19) in healthy adults. For TCRbeta chain sequencing, PBMC samples from trial participants were taken at day 0 and at day 28 after the second dose. Turning to this clone: This clone's antigen is unknown. No clone much larger than this one lies a single base away; base qualities are absent.

As encoded in the germline V gene (reference sequence), CDR1 is MNHEY while CDR2 is SMNVEV. V is reduced by 5 bases and J by 2 bases, leaving a spacing of 13 bases between them. The CDR3 measures 15 amino acids from cysteine to phenylalanine. Of all the DNA, just the CDR3 is kept, 45 bases in frame from base 1. The CDR3 regions of human TCRbeta chains were subjected to immunosequencing. In the authors' own workflow: Repertoire TCRs were checked for matches against a reference library of SARS-CoV-2-specific TCRs that had been generated using the MIRA antigen-specificity platform. Breadth was defined as the fraction of unique TCRs that were SARS-CoV-2-associated, and depth was defined as the fraction of total T cells that were SARS-CoV-2-associated. Using the MIRA data, each spike-specific TCR was assigned both to the spike region to which the TCR was reactive and to a CD4 or CD8 class. Log10-transformed breadth and depth values were compared by one-way ANOVA with Sidak's multiple comparisons tests. Here the immuneACCESS table is served through TCRdb, limited to in-frame sequences with V and J called. Missing clones are a known gap in these copies; in checked studies unresolved V genes cover under half, and the rest lacks a known reason. The V and J calls and clone size were taken over from that table, and D and trimming were inferred from the DNA. In all, the sample holds 140,000 to 150,000 clones, and roughly 93% of those were seen once. The ten largest clones add up to 5.1% of the sample.

The sample in question was peripheral blood, obtained on day 0 of AZD1222 vaccination. The clonotype comes from an adult in good health. This receptor chain uses TRBV27 and TRBJ1-5; the D segment could be TRBD1, given 5 matching bases. This receptor carries the CDR3 CASSGRASGNQPQHF. At the DNA level, the sequence is TGTGCCAGCAGTGGCAGGGCTTCGGGCAATCAGCCCCAGCATTTT.